Below are 15 T cell receptor beta chains sequenced from a single sample in a study of blood T cell repertoires in COVID-19. This table comes from immunoSEQ multiplex PCR, and its TCRdb copy is limited to in-frame clones, with some not included. The repertoire has fewer than 200,000 clones, around 83% of them found once; the top ten carry less than 3.5%. What was sequenced was PBMCs or T cells enriched from blood (not recorded which). All receptors come from a woman in her twenties or thirties who had been exposed to COVID-19.

The chain uses TRBV7-9 and TRBJ1-5, with 7 positions matching TRBD1. This CDR3 has 13 amino acids. The V gene end was trimmed by 5 bases and the J gene end by 9 bases; junction bases not matched to a gene: 7. Per the germline V gene, CDR1 is SEHNR and CDR2 is FQNEAQ (reference sequence). The CDR3 protein is CASSPSTGPPQHF. The CDR3, as DNA: TGTGCCAGCAGCCCCTCGACAGGGCCGCCCCAGCATTTT.

The chain employs TRBV19 and TRBJ2-7, with D unresolved. Trimming stripped 8 bases from V and 0 bases from J, with 14 bases between. CDR3 length: 14 amino acids. CDR1 and CDR2 (germline): LNHDA, SQIVND (reference sequence). The CDR3 DNA reads as TGTGCCAGTGCCGCGATGGGCAGCTCCTACGAGCAGTACTTC. It translates to CASAAMGSSYEQYF.

The V call is TRBV27, the J call TRBJ1-2; possibly TRBD1 for D (5 bases). Trimming cost V 1 base and J 0 bases, with 9 bases left between them. CDR1 is MNHEY and CDR2 is SMNVEV in the germline V gene (reference sequence). The CDR3 spans 15 residues. For the CDR3, the DNA is TGTGCCAGCAGTTTATGGGGCAGCTCTAACTATGGCTACACCTTC. Protein product: CASSLWGSSNYGYTF.

The chain couples TRBV5-1 to TRBJ1-6, with D hard to call. This CDR3 is built from 17 residues. The V and J ends lost 1 base and 0 bases respectively, with 11 bases between them. CDR1 SGHRS and CDR2 YFSETQ come from the germline V gene. The CDR3 protein is CASSLSGRSSYNSPLHF. CDR3 sequence (DNA): TGCGCCAGCAGCTTGTCGGGTCGAAGCTCCTATAATTCACCCCTCCACTTT.

V gene TRBV6-6 combines with J gene TRBJ1-5, with TRBD1 as a possible D gene (6 bases). CDR1 and CDR2 (germline): MNHNY, SVGAGI (reference sequence). The CDR3 is 15 amino acids. V was shortened by 2 bases and J by 3 bases, with 11 bases between the two germline ends. CDR3 protein: CASSYSRGANQPQHF. In nucleotides, the CDR3 is TGTGCCAGCAGTTACAGCAGGGGTGCCAATCAGCCCCAGCATTTT.

This chain connects TRBV7-2 to TRBJ1-1, with 7 bases identical to TRBD1. The V gene end was trimmed by 5 bases and the J gene end by 7 bases; junction bases not matched to a gene: 4. The CDR3 covers 12 residues. Germline values: CDR1 SGHTA, CDR2 FQGNSA. CDR3 protein: CASSRQGIEAFF. The CDR3 DNA sequence: TGTGCCAGCAGCCGACAGGGAATTGAAGCTTTCTTT.

The CDR3 region is CSVEAFGVEEQYF. Written as DNA, the CDR3 is TGCAGCGTTGAAGCATTCGGGGTGGAGGAGCAGTACTTC. This chain uses TRBV29-1 with TRBJ2-7; D is perhaps TRBD2 (5 bases). V dropped 1 base and J dropped 7 bases, with 14 bases sitting between them. Germline lookup yields CDR1 SQVTM and CDR2 ANQGSEA. The CDR3 has 13 residues.

The chain uses TRBV7-9 and TRBJ1-2; 9 nucleotides align to TRBD1. Germline V gene lookup returns CDR1 SEHNR and CDR2 FQNEAQ (reference sequence). This CDR3 is built from 15 residues. Trimming cost V 7 bases and J 7 bases; bases outside gene matches: 13. Here the CDR3 reads CASIQSGQGIGGYTF. CDR3 coding DNA: TGTGCCAGCATACAAAGTGGACAGGGGATTGGTGGCTACACCTTC.

This clone has a handful of counts. CDR3 protein: CASSLATANTGELFF. CDR3 DNA sequence: TGTGCCAGCAGCTTAGCGACAGCGAACACCGGGGAGCTGTTTTTT. The rearrangement links TRBV13 to TRBJ2-2; a weak D match, TRBD1 (5 bases). The CDR3 is 15 residues long. Germline values: CDR1 PRHDT, CDR2 FYEKMQ (reference sequence). V lost 1 base, J lost 0 bases, and 6 bases lay in between.

V is TRBV10-3 and J is TRBJ1-2; 7 bases match TRBD1. The germline V gene has CDR1 ENHRY and CDR2 SYGVKD. CDR3 length: 14 amino acids. The V segment lost 1 base and the J segment 2 bases; nucleotides outside the gene matches: 1. Here the CDR3 DNA reads TGTGCCATCAGTGAGTTAGGGGGCAACTATGGCTACACCTTC. This translates into CAISELGGNYGYTF.

This clone was observed a few times. The CDR3 reads CASSQEVGQGPHEQYF. The DNA of the CDR3 is TGCGCCAGCAGCCAAGAGGTGGGACAGGGCCCTCACGAGCAGTACTTC. The genes are TRBV4-3 and TRBJ2-7; 9 nucleotides agree with TRBD1. V trimming: 0 bases; J trimming: 5 bases; junction bases outside the gene matches: 8. This CDR3 comprises 16 residues. Per germline, CDR1 LGHNA and CDR2 YSLEER.

The V and J genes are TRBV30 and TRBJ2-5; D is unclear. Between the trimmed V and J ends, which lost 3 bases and 1 base, there was a span of 6 bases. The CDR3 runs to 12 residues. Per germline, CDR1 GTSNPN and CDR2 SVGIG (reference sequence). CDR3 bases: TGTGCCTGGAGCGAGCTCCAAGAGACCCAGTACTTC. It translates to CAWSELQETQYF.

The CDR3 reads CASTGGNYGYTF. As DNA, the CDR3 is TGTGCCAGTACGGGGGGCAACTATGGCTACACCTTC. This sequence joins TRBV19 and TRBJ1-2, with D tentatively TRBD1 (6 bases). V gave up 7 bases and J gave up 2 bases, with 8 bases separating them. The CDR3 is 12 amino acids. From germline, CDR1 is LNHDA and CDR2 SQIVND (reference sequence).

The gene calls are TRBV27 and TRBJ1-2; 8 positions agree with TRBD1. J lost 2 bases, V lost 6 bases, and 14 bases had no gene match. This CDR3 is 17 amino acids long. The germline CDR1 and CDR2 sequences are MNHEY and SMNVEV (reference sequence). This CDR3 is CASRAQDREITNYGYTF. The CDR3 nucleotides read TGTGCCAGCAGAGCTCAGGACAGGGAAATTACCAACTATGGCTACACCTTC.

This chain connects TRBV9 to TRBJ2-3; 8 nucleotides line up with TRBD2. The CDR3 loop spans 16 amino acids. V shed 0 bases, J shed 6 bases, and the junction held 9 bases outside the gene matches. Germline lookup yields CDR1 SGDLS and CDR2 YYNGEE. The CDR3 sequence: CASSVDTSGKGDTQYF. Written as DNA, the CDR3 is TGTGCCAGCAGCGTAGACACTAGCGGAAAAGGGGATACGCAGTATTTT.